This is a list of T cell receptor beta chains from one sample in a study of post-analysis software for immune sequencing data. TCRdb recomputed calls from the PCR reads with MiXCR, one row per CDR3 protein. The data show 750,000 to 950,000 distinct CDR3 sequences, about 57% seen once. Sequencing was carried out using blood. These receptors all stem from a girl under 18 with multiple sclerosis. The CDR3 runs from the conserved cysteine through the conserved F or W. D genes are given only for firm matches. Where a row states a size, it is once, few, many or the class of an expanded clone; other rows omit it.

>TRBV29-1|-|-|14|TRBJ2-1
CSVEGQGNYNEQFF
TGCAGCGTTGAAGGGCAGGGCAATTACAATGAGCAGTTCTTC
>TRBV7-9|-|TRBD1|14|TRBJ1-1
CASSSRTGRTEAFF
TGTGCCAGCAGCTCCCGGACAGGGAGGACTGAAGCTTTCTTT
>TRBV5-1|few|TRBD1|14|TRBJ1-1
CASRVQGGVAEAFF
TGCGCCAGCCGGGTCCAGGGGGGAGTCGCTGAAGCTTTCTTT
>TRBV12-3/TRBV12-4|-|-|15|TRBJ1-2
CASSFANAPDAGYTF
TGTGCCAGCAGTTTCGCTAATGCCCCAGACGCGGGCTACACCTTC
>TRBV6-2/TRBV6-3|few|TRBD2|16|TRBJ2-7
CASSSPGLAGTYEQYF
TGTGCCAGCAGTTCGCCCGGACTAGCGGGGACCTACGAGCAGTACTTC
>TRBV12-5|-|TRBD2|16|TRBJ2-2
CASGPSPGGYTGELFF
TGTGCTAGTGGTCCCTCCCCGGGAGGGTACACCGGGGAGCTGTTTTTT
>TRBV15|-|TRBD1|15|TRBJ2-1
CATSSPGTGGQEQFF
TGTGCCACCAGCTCCCCCGGGACAGGGGGTCAGGAGCAGTTCTTC
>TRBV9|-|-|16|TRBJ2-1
CASSSPADLRVGEQFF
TGTGCCAGCAGCTCCCCGGCGGACCTAAGGGTGGGTGAGCAGTTCTTC
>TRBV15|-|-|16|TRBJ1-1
CATSRNPDRRYTEAFF
TGTGCCACCAGCAGAAACCCGGACAGAAGGTACACTGAAGCTTTCTTT
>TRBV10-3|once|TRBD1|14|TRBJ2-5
CAISAGQGKETQYF
TGTGCCATCAGTGCGGGACAGGGGAAAGAGACCCAGTACTTC
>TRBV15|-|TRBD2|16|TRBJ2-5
CATSRGTSGVQETQYF
TGTGCCACCAGCAGAGGGACTAGCGGGGTCCAAGAGACCCAGTACTTC
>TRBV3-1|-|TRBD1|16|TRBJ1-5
CASSQGIGQGGQPQHF
TGTGCCAGCAGCCAAGGAATAGGACAGGGCGGCCAGCCCCAGCATTTT
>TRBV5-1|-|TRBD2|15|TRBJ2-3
CASSLMSSGPDTQYF
TGCGCCAGCAGCTTGATGTCTAGCGGGCCAGATACGCAGTATTTT
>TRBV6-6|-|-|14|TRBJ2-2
CASRVWGSAGELFF
TGTGCCAGCCGAGTGTGGGGTTCGGCCGGGGAGCTGTTTTTT
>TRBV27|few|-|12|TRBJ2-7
CASSTPGHEQYF
TGTGCCAGCAGTACCCCGGGACACGAGCAGTACTTC
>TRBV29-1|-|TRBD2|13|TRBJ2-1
CSGSSGGATEQFF
TGCAGCGGGTCTAGCGGGGGGGCCACTGAGCAGTTCTTC
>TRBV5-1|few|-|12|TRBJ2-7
CASSLDDSEQYF
TGCGCCAGCAGCTTGGATGACAGCGAGCAGTACTTC
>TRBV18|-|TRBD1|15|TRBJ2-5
CASSRVTGGGETQYF
TGTGCCAGCTCACGAGTGACAGGGGGCGGTGAGACCCAGTACTTC
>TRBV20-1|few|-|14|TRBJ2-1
CSARADSTYNEQFF
TGCAGTGCTAGGGCTGACTCTACCTACAATGAGCAGTTCTTC
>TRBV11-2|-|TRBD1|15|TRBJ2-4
CASSLGQGAKNIQYF
TGTGCCAGCAGCTTAGGACAGGGAGCCAAAAACATTCAGTACTTC
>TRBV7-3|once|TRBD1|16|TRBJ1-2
CASSFSPGQGAEGYTF
TGTGCCAGCAGCTTTAGCCCCGGACAGGGGGCGGAGGGCTACACCTTC
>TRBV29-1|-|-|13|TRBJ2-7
CSVGLRGVDEQYF
TGCAGCGTGGGACTTCGCGGGGTCGATGAGCAGTACTTC
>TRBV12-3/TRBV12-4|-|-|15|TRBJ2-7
CASSLDRVRSYEQYF
TGTGCCAGCAGTTTAGATAGGGTCAGGTCCTACGAGCAGTACTTC
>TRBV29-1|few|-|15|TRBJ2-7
CSARPGDFNSYEQYF
TGCAGCGCTAGACCGGGAGATTTTAACTCCTACGAGCAGTACTTC
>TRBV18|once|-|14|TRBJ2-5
CASSPPNSLETQYF
TGTGCCAGCTCACCACCTAACAGTCTAGAGACCCAGTACTTC
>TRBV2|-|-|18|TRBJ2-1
CASRGGKDGWSSYNEQFF
TGTGCCAGCAGGGGGGGTAAGGACGGTTGGAGCTCCTACAATGAGCAGTTCTTC
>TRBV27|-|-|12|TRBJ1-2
CASRQGGDGYTF
TGTGCCAGCAGACAGGGAGGTGATGGCTACACCTTC
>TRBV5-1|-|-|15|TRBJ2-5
CASSPGGTVQETQYF
TGCGCCAGCAGCCCGGGGGGCACGGTCCAAGAGACCCAGTACTTC
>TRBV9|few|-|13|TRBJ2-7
CASSVEGAHEQYF
TGTGCCAGCAGCGTAGAAGGAGCGCACGAGCAGTACTTC
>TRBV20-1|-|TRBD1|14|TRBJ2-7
CSASFSGTGYEQYF
TGCAGTGCTTCCTTTTCCGGGACAGGCTACGAGCAGTACTTC
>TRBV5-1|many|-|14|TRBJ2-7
CASSPGTESYEQYF
TGCGCCAGCAGCCCGGGGACGGAATCCTACGAGCAGTACTTC
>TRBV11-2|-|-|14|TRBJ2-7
CASSRDSVFHEQYF
TGTGCCAGCAGCCGGGACTCCGTTTTCCACGAGCAGTACTTC
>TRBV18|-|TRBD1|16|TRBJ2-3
CASSLQGAGRTDTQYF
TGTGCCAGCTCACTTCAGGGGGCAGGGCGCACAGATACGCAGTATTTT
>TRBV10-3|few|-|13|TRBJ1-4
CAISHSRLEKLFF
TGTGCCATCAGCCACAGCAGGCTCGAAAAACTGTTTTTT
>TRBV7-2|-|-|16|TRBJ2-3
CASSVGGARTADTQYF
TGTGCCAGCAGCGTAGGGGGAGCCCGTACTGCTGATACGCAGTATTTT
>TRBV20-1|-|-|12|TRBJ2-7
CSASGIGYEQYF
TGCAGTGCTAGCGGGATTGGGTACGAGCAGTACTTC
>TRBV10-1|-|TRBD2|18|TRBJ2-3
CASSDPVGLAGGGDTQYF
TGCGCCAGCAGTGACCCGGTTGGACTAGCGGGAGGAGGGGATACGCAGTATTTT
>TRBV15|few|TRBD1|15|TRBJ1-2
CATRPGTGANYGYTF
TGTGCCACCAGGCCCGGGACAGGAGCTAACTATGGCTACACCTTC
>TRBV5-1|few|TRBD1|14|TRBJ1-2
CASTYRTGDNGYTF
TGCGCCAGCACTTACCGGACAGGGGATAATGGCTACACCTTC
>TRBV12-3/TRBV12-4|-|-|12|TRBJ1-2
CASSFAAYGYTF
TGTGCCAGCAGTTTCGCAGCCTATGGCTACACCTTC
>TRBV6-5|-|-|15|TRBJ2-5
CASSSDVGPKETQYF
TGTGCCAGCAGTTCCGACGTTGGACCGAAAGAGACCCAGTACTTC
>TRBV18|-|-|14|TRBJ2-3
CASSPGGVRDTQYF
TGTGCCAGCTCACCCGGTGGGGTAAGAGATACGCAGTATTTT
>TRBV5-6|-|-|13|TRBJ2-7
CASIRRSSYEQYF
TGTGCCAGCATCCGTAGGAGCTCCTACGAGCAGTACTTC
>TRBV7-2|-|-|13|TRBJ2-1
CASSTRNINEQFF
TGTGCCAGCAGCACCCGCAATATCAATGAGCAGTTCTTC
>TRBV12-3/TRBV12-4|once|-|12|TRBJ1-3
CASSVHRQTIYF
TGTGCCAGCAGTGTCCACAGGCAGACCATATATTTT
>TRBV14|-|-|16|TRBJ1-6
CASSQEGPGERSPLHF
TGTGCCAGCAGCCAAGAAGGCCCAGGGGAGAGGTCACCCCTCCACTTT
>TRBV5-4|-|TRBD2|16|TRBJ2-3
CASSSTGTSGSDTQYF
TGTGCCAGCAGCTCCACCGGGACTAGCGGTTCAGATACGCAGTATTTT
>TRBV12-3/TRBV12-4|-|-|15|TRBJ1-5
CASTAGTDSNQPQHF
TGTGCCAGCACTGCTGGGACCGACAGCAATCAGCCCCAGCATTTT
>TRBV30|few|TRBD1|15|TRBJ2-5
CAWSPGQGASETQYF
TGTGCCTGGAGTCCGGGACAGGGGGCTTCAGAGACCCAGTACTTC
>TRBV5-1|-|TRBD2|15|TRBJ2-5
CASSPRASGGETQYF
TGCGCCAGCAGCCCTCGGGCTAGCGGGGGAGAGACCCAGTACTTC
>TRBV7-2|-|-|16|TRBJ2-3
CASSLWGSGPSDTQYF
TGTGCCAGCAGCTTATGGGGCAGCGGACCCTCGGATACGCAGTATTTT
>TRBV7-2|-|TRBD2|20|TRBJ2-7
CASSLAAAGGPGVRSYEQYF
TGTGCCAGCAGCTTAGCCGCCGCGGGAGGGCCTGGGGTACGATCCTACGAGCAGTACTTC